The 12 T cell receptor beta chains presented below share a single source sample, sequenced in a study of neurological immune-mediated disorders. Each CDR3 protein is one row after TCRdb ran MiXCR on the 5' RACE reads. The sample yields about 51,000 distinct CDR3 sequences, 16% seen once. Sequenced: PBMCs. The receptors shown here come from a man aged 55 to 69 in good health.

This clonotype was detected many times. The rearrangement joins TRBV10-3 to TRBJ2-2; D remains unclear. The CDR3 runs to 15 residues. Trimming took 4 bases from V and 1 from J, leaving 10 bases between them. Germline V CDR1 and CDR2: ENHRY, SYGVKD. The CDR3 DNA sequence: TGTGCCATCAGTGGCACAGATCGGAACACCGGGGAGCTGTTTTTT. It yields the protein CAISGTDRNTGELFF.

The sample holds many counts of this clonotype. The chain is built from TRBV7-8 and TRBJ2-2; TRBD2 matches at 7 bases. V dropped 3 bases and J dropped 6; count of bases not matched to a gene: 4. Germline-derived CDR1 and CDR2 are SGHVS and FQNEAQ. The CDR3 is 14 amino acids. CDR3: CASSFGGSPGELFF. CDR3 bases: TGTGCCAGCAGCTTTGGCGGGAGCCCCGGGGAGCTGTTTTTT.

A note on this clonotype: This sequence may be a read error, since a much larger clone differs from it by one base. The rearrangement joins TRBV4-1 to TRBJ2-7; 8 nucleotides agree with TRBD1. J was trimmed by 5 bases and V by 1 base; bases with no gene match: 10. The CDR3 contains 16 residues. CDR1 and CDR2 from the germline V gene are MGHRA and YSYEKL. CDR3 coding DNA: TGCGCCAGCAGCCAAGGTTCCCGACAGGGGATCGACGAGCAGTACTTC. This sequence encodes CASSQGSRQGIDEQYF.

This clonotype was observed many times. The V and J genes are TRBV5-1 and TRBJ2-7; D unclear. V gave up 0 bases and J gave up 4 bases, with 11 bases separating them. The CDR3 totals 14 residues. Germline assignment: CDR1 SGHRS and CDR2 YFSETQ. The CDR3 here is CASSLVIGPYEQYF. For the CDR3, the DNA is TGCGCCAGCAGCTTGGTGATCGGACCTTACGAGCAGTACTTC. Drawing the rest from reference TRBV5-1 and TRBJ2-7, the complete variable domain is KAGVTQTPRYLIKTRGQQVTLSCSPISGHRSVSWYQQTPGQGLQFLFEYFSETQRNKGNFPGRFSGRQFSNSRSEMNVSTLELGDSALYLCASSLVIGPYEQYFGPGTRLTVT.

This clonotype came up many times. V gene TRBV7-6 combines with J gene TRBJ2-6, with D unresolved. The V end lost 1 base, the J end lost 4 bases, and 8 bases lay between the germline ends. This CDR3 comprises 15 residues. Germline assignment: CDR1 SGHVS and CDR2 FNYEAQ. CDR3 sequence: CASSLGAAGANVLTF. CDR3 in DNA: TGTGCCAGCAGCTTAGGAGCAGCGGGGGCCAACGTCCTGACTTTC.

This clonotype was observed at least ten times. The gene calls are TRBV5-1 and TRBJ2-1; 12 bases are shared with TRBD1. Trimming removed 0 bases from V and 8 bases from J; junction bases left unmatched: 6. The CDR3 totals 16 residues. The germline gives CDR1 SGHRS, CDR2 YFSETQ. For the CDR3, the DNA is TGCGCCAGCAGCTTGGCTGGGACAGGGGGCTGGGATGAGCAGTTCTTC. Translation: CASSLAGTGGWDEQFF.

This clonotype has ten or more counts. The chain joins TRBV4-2 to TRBJ2-1, with 7 bases identical to TRBD2. The trim removed 1 base at V and 7 bases at J, leaving 4 bases unmatched. This CDR3 has 14 amino acids. Germline loops: CDR1 LGHNA, CDR2 YNFKEQ. The CDR3 loop is CASSQGGGSNEQFF. The CDR3 region has the DNA TGTGCCAGCAGCCAAGGGGGCGGGAGTAATGAGCAGTTCTTC.

Ten or more counts support this clonotype. The gene calls are TRBV7-2 and TRBJ1-6, with 10 bases that match TRBD1. Germline V gene data show CDR1 as SGHTA and CDR2 as FQGNSA. J lost 10 bases, V lost 5 bases, and 8 bases had no gene match. The CDR3 runs to 15 residues. This chain's CDR3 is CASSGDRGRSSPLHF. CDR3 in DNA: TGTGCCAGCAGCGGCGACAGGGGGCGGTCCTCACCCCTCCACTTT. Filled out from reference TRBV7-2 and TRBJ1-6, the complete variable domain reads GAGVSQSPSNKVTEKGKDVELRCDPISGHTALYWYRQSLGQGLEFLIYFQGNSAPDKSGLPSDRFSAERTGGSVSTLTIQRTQQEDSAVYLCASSGDRGRSSPLHFGNGTRLTVT.

This clonotype was seen repeatedly, ten times or more. CDR3 protein: CASSLSGTSETQYF. The CDR3 bases are TGTGCCAGCAGTTTATCAGGGACAAGTGAGACCCAGTACTTC. This chain uses TRBV27 with TRBJ2-5, with TRBD1 as a possible D gene (6 bases). Germline assignment: CDR1 MNHEY and CDR2 SMNVEV (reference sequence). V was clipped by 0 bases and J by 5 bases, with 10 bases between them. This CDR3 has 14 residues.

The sample holds many counts of this clonotype. The rearrangement joins TRBV27 to TRBJ1-2, with D hard to call. CDR1 is MNHEY, CDR2 SMNVEV, per germline (reference sequence). The length of the CDR3 is 13 residues. Trimming pared 0 bases from V and 2 bases from J, leaving 4 bases between. CDR3 bases: TGTGCCAGCAGTTTATCAGGGAACTATGGCTACACCTTC. Protein product: CASSLSGNYGYTF.

This clonotype was seen repeatedly, ten times or more. The chain recombines TRBV20-1 with TRBJ2-5, with no clear D. CDR1 is DFQATT, CDR2 SNEGSKA, per germline (reference sequence). V was pared by 5 bases and J by 7 bases, with 8 bases between. This CDR3 spans 10 amino acids. DNA of the CDR3: TGCAGTGCTCGCCCTAGGACCCAGTACTTC. Its protein product is CSARPRTQYF.

This clonotype appeared many times. Written as DNA, the CDR3 is TGTGCCAGCAGTTTTTCCCGGGGATCTACTGAAGCTTTCTTT. It is translated as CASSFSRGSTEAFF. J is TRBJ1-1 and V is TRBV7-2; D gene unclear. This CDR3 is 14 amino acids long. The germline V gene encodes CDR1 SGHTA and CDR2 FQGNSA. V was shortened by 6 bases and J by 5 bases, with 16 bases between the two germline ends.